Presented here are 3 T cell receptor beta chains from one specimen sequenced in a study of shared clonotypes between healthy human individuals. The data were produced by immunoSEQ multiplex PCR, yet TCRdb's version contains in-frame clones alone and is incomplete. The sample includes millions of clones, 90% to 95% of them seen just once. The sequenced sample was naive CD4+ T cells sorted from blood. Specified subset: CD45RA+ positively selected. These TCRs come from a man between 18 and 29 years old in good health.

The rearrangement joins TRBV5-1 to TRBJ1-3, with D unresolved. Germline lookup yields CDR1 SGHRS and CDR2 YFSETQ. Trimming took off 6 bases at V and 0 bases at J, with 16 bases between the two ends. This CDR3 region has 16 residues. CDR3 DNA: TGCGCCAGCACCCCAGGTGGTAGGAGCTCTGGAAACACCATATATTTT. Translating it yields CASTPGGRSSGNTIYF.

The rearrangement uses TRBV7-9 and TRBJ2-3; D is unresolved. This CDR3 is 16 amino acids long. Between the trimmed V and J ends, which lost 6 bases and 0 bases, there was a span of 16 bases. Germline CDR1 reads SEHNR; CDR2 reads FQNEAQ (reference sequence). DNA for the CDR3: TGTGCCAGCAGTCCGATTGTGGCCCCTAGCACAGATACGCAGTATTTT. Its translation: CASSPIVAPSTDTQYF.

The V call is TRBV4-2, the J call TRBJ2-5; 10 positions agree with TRBD1. Germline V lookup: CDR1 LGHNA, CDR2 YNFKEQ. V lost 1 base, J lost 4 bases, and 6 bases stayed unmatched. The CDR3 loop spans 16 amino acids. As DNA, the CDR3 is TGTGCCAGCAGCCAAGGGTGGGACAGGGGAGCAGAGACCCAGTACTTC. It yields the protein CASSQGWDRGAETQYF.